This TCR beta chain was documented in a study of T-cell reconstitution after alpha-beta-depleted transplantation in children. As concerns this clonotype: As yet, its antigen is unknown.

A TCRbeta library incorporating unique molecular identifiers was prepared. Via MiXCR, TCRdb re-called the PCR reads, giving one row per CDR3 protein. The table shows a few hundred thousand distinct CDR3 sequences, with over 20% occurring only once. Study results and caveats: One year after transplant, T-cell counts and diversity came mostly from newly produced T cells. Alpha-beta T cells about two months after transplant reportedly derived from several hundred expanded graft clones. Certain patients had high TCRbeta diversity at day 60, and it came from recipient T cells and thymic progenitors that survived.

Per the germline V gene, CDR1 is SGDLS and CDR2 is YYNGEE. V was pared by 0 bases and J by 4 bases, with 6 bases of the junction left unmatched. This CDR3 spans 17 amino acids. This receptor was obtained from a male patient younger than 18 who had a stem cell transplant for acute lymphoblastic leukemia, so the T cells may come from the graft donor. This chain uses TRBV9 with TRBJ2-1; 11 bases agree with TRBD2. Specimen: PBMCs, mostly from graft donor cells, collected 180 days after TCRalphabeta/CD19-depleted stem cell transplant. In DNA, the CDR3 is TGTGCCAGCAGCGTAGTTAGCGGGAGGGCCAGGTACAATGAGCAGTTCTTC. Translated, it gives CASSVVSGRARYNEQFF.